This T cell receptor (beta chain) is from a study of blood T cell repertoires in COVID-19. Study-level background: Samples taken during acute and convalescent COVID-19 were collected in the United States, Italy and Spain. PBMCs, B-cell-depleted T cells, or T cells provided the cDNA or gDNA that made up the material.

The CDR3 runs to 18 residues. The J segment lost 0 bases and the V segment lost 5 bases, leaving 13 bases of the junction unmatched. Per the germline V gene, CDR1 is LNHDA and CDR2 is SQIVND (reference sequence). In the original workflow: Quantification of nucleated cells was approximated via reference gene primer amplification. Only in-frame clones appear in the TCRdb table, and some are missing; sequencing was by immunoSEQ multiplex PCR. Clonal size and the V and J genes are those of that table, whereas D and trimming came from the DNA. The sample holds 70,000 or so clones, roughly 89% seen once. This receptor was identified in a man aged 25-45 years with acute or convalescent COVID-19. V usage is TRBV19 and J usage is TRBJ1-3, with TRBD1 matching over 7 bases. Material: peripheral blood. The CDR3 DNA sequence: TGTGCCAGTAGTTCCCGAAAACAGGGGCGTATCTCTGGAAACACCATATATTTT. As protein: CASSSRKQGRISGNTIYF.